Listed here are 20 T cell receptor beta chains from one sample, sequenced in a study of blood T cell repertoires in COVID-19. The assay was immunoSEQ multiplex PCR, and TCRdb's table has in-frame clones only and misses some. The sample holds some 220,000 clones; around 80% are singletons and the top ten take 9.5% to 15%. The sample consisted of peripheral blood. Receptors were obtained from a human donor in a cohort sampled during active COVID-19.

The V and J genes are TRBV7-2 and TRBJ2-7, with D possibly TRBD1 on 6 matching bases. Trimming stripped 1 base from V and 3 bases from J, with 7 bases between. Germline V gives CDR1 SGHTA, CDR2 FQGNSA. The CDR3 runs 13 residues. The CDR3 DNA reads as TGTGCCAGCAGCTTAGGACAGGACTACGAGCAGTACTTC. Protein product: CASSLGQDYEQYF. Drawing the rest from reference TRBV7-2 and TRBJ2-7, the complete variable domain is GAGVSQSPSNKVTEKGKDVELRCDPISGHTALYWYRQSLGQGLEFLIYFQGNSAPDKSGLPSDRFSAERTGGSVSTLTIQRTQQEDSAVYLCASSLGQDYEQYFGPGTRLTVT.

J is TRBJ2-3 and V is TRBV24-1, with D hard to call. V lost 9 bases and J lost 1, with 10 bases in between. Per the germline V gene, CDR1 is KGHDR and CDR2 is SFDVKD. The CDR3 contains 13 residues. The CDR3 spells CATHHRGTDTQYF. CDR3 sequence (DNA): TGTGCCACCCATCACCGGGGCACAGATACGCAGTATTTT.

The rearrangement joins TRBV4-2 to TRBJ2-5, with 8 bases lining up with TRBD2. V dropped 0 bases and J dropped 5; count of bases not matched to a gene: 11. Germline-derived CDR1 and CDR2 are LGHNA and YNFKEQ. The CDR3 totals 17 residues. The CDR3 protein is CASSQDVAGGARETQYF. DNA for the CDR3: TGTGCCAGCAGCCAAGATGTCGCCGGGGGGGCAAGGGAGACCCAGTACTTC.

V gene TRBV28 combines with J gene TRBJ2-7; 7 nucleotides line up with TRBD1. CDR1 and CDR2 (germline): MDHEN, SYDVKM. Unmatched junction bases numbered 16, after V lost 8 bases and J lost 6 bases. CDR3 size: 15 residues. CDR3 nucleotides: TGTGCCAGCGGATTCGACAGGGCCCTGGGGTCCGAGCAGTACTTC. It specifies CASGFDRALGSEQYF.

The CDR3 region has the DNA TGTGCCAGCAGCCGGGACTTTGGAAACACCATATATTTT. Residues: CASSRDFGNTIYF. The rearrangement joins TRBV11-2 to TRBJ1-3; D perhaps matches TRBD1 (5 bases). CDR3 length: 13 amino acids. Per the germline V gene, CDR1 is SGHAT and CDR2 is FQNNGV. Trimming shortened V by 5 bases and J by 3 bases, and 8 bases separated the two germline ends.

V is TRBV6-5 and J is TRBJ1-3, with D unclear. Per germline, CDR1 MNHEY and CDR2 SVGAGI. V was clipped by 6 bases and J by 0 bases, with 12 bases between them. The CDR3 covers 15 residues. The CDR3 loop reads CASRPYRSSGNTIYF. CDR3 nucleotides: TGTGCCAGCAGACCCTATCGGTCCTCTGGAAACACCATATATTTT.

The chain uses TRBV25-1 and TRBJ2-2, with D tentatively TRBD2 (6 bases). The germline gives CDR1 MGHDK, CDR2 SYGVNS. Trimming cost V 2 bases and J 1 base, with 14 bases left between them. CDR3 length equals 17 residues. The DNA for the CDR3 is TGTGCCAGCAGTGAAATTGGAGGGCCTCTGAACACCGGGGAGCTGTTTTTT. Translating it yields CASSEIGGPLNTGELFF.

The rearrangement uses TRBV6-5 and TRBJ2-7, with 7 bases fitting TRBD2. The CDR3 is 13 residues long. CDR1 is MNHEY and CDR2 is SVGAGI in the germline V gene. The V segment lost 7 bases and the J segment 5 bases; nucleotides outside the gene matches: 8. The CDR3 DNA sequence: TGTGCCAGCACCAGACGGGGAGGGGACGAGCAGTACTTC. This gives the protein CASTRRGGDEQYF.

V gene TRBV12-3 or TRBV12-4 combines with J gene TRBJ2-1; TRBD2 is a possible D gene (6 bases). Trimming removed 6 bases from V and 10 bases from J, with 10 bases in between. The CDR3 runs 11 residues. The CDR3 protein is CASRTAGEQFF. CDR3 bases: TGTGCCAGCAGAACAGCGGGCGAGCAGTTCTTC.

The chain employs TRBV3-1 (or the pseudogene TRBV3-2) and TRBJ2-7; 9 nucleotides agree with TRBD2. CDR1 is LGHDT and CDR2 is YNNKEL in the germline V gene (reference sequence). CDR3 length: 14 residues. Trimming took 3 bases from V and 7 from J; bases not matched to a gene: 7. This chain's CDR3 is CASSQAGGLLEQYF. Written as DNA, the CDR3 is TGTGCCAGCAGCCAGGCGGGAGGGCTTTTGGAGCAGTACTTC.

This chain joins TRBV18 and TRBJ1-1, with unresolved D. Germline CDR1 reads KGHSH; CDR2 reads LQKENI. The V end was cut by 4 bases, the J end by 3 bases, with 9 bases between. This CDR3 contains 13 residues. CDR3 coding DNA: TGTGCCAGCTCACTGCAGAGGGACACTGAAGCTTTCTTT. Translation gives CASSLQRDTEAFF.

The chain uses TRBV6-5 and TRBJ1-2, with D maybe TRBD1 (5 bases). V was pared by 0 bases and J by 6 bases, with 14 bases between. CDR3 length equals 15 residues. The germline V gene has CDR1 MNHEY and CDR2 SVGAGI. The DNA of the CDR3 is TGTGCCAGCAGTTACTCTCGGGCAGGGCTCGATGGCTACACCTTC. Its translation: CASSYSRAGLDGYTF.

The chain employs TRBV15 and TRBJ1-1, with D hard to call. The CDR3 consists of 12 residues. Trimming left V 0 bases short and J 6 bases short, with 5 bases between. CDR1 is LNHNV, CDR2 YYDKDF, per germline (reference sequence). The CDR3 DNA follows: TGTGCCACCAGCAGAGATTTCGCTGAAGCTTTCTTT. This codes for CATSRDFAEAFF. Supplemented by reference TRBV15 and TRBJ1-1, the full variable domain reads DAMVIQNPRYQVTQFGKPVTLSCSQTLNHNVMYWYQQKSSQAPKLLFHYYDKDFNNEADTPDNFQSRRPNTSFCFLDIRSPGLGDTAMYLCATSRDFAEAFFGQGTRLTVV.

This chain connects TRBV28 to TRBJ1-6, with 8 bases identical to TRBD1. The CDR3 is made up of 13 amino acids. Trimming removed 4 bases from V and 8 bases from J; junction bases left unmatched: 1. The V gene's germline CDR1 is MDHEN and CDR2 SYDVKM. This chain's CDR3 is CASSSTGDSPLHF. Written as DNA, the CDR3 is TGTGCCAGCAGTTCGACAGGGGATTCACCCCTCCACTTT.

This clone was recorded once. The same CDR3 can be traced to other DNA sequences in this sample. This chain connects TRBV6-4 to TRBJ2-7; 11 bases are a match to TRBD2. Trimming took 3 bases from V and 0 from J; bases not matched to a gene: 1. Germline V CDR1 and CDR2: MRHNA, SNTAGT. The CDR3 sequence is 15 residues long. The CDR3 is CASSELAGASYEQYF. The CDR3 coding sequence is TGTGCCAGCAGTGAACTAGCGGGGGCCTCCTACGAGCAGTACTTC.

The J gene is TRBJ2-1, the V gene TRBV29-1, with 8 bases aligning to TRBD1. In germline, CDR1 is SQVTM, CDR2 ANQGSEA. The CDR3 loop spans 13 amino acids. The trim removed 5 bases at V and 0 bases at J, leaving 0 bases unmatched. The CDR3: CSVTGGSYNEQFF. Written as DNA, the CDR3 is TGCAGCGTTACAGGGGGCTCCTACAATGAGCAGTTCTTC.

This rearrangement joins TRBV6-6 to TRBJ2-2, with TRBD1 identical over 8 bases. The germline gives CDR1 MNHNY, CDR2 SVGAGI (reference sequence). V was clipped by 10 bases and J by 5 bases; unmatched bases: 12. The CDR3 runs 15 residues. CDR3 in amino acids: CATKIQGARTGELFF. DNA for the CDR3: TGTGCCACCAAGATCCAGGGGGCGAGGACCGGGGAGCTGTTTTTT.

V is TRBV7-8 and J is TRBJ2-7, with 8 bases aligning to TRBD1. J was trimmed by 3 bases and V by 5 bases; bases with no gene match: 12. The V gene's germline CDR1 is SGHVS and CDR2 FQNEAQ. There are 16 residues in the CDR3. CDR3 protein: CASSQGAVREGYEQYF. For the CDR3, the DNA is TGTGCCAGCAGCCAGGGGGCGGTTCGAGAGGGCTACGAGCAGTACTTC.

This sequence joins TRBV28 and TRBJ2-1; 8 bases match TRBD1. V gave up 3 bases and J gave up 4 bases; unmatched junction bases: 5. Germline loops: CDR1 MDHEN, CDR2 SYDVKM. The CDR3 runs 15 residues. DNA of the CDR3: TGTGCCAGCAGTTTTCTCAGGGGGCGATACAATGAGCAGTTCTTC. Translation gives CASSFLRGRYNEQFF.

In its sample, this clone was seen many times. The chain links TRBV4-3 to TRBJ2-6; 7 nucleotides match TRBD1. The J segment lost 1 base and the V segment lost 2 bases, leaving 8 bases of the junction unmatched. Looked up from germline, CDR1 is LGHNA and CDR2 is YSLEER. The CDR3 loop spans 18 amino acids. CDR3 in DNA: TGCGCCAGCAGCCAAAACCGATGGACAGGATCTGGGGCCAACGTCCTGACTTTC. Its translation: CASSQNRWTGSGANVLTF.